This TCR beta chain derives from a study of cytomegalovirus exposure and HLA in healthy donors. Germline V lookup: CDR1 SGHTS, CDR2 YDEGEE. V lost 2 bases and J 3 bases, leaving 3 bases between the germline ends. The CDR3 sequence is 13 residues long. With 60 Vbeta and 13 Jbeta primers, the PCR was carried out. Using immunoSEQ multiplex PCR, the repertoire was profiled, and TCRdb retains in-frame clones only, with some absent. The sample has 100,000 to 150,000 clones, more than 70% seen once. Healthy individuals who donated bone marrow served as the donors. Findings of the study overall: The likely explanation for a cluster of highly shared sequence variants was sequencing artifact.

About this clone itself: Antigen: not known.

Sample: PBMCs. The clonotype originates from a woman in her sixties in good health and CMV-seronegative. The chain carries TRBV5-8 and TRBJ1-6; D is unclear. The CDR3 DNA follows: TGTGCCAGCAGCTTCAACTATAATTCACCCCTCCACTTT. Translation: CASSFNYNSPLHF.